This TCR beta chain was identified during a study of blood T cell repertoires in COVID-19. Study overall: Sources were T cells, B-cell-depleted T cells, or PBMCs; the material itself was cDNA or gDNA.

Which cohort a participant joined came from the clinical history participants gave. Either two negative PCRs, clearance, or symptom resolution qualified Cohort 3 donors as recovered. TCRdb's table, derived via immunoSEQ multiplex PCR, lists solely in-frame clones and lacks some. Seen here are approximately 500,000 clones, roughly 88% observed once, and the top ten hold approximately 2%. The trim removed 5 bases at V and 4 bases at J, leaving 9 bases unmatched. This CDR3 has 17 amino acids. Germline V gives CDR1 SGHAT, CDR2 FQNNGV. This TCR was sampled from a woman in her thirties or forties who had recovered from COVID-19. V usage is TRBV11-2 and J usage is TRBJ2-5; 14 bases align to TRBD2. Sample: PBMCs or T cells enriched from blood (not recorded which). CDR3 sequence reads: CASSAGGLAGAGETQYF. For the CDR3, the DNA is TGTGCCAGCAGCGCTGGGGGACTAGCGGGAGCAGGAGAGACCCAGTACTTC.